Below, 3 T cell receptor beta chains from the same sample are listed, as sequenced in a study of blood T cell repertoires in COVID-19. Clones were sequenced by immunoSEQ multiplex PCR, and TCRdb holds only the in-frame ones, with some missing. Of approximately 100,000 clones listed, 85% to 95% are singletons. The sequencing sample was made of peripheral blood. Receptor source: a man aged 50 to 60 with active COVID-19.

V is TRBV7-8 and J is TRBJ2-1; tentatively, D is TRBD2 (6 bases). The V gene's germline CDR1 is SGHVS and CDR2 FQNEAQ. CDR3 length equals 14 residues. The V end was cut by 5 bases, the J end by 10 bases, with 18 bases between. The CDR3 loop reads CASSPGGRAGEQFF. The CDR3 region has the DNA TGTGCCAGCAGCCCTGGGGGTAGGGCGGGAGAGCAGTTCTTC.

The chain combines TRBV28 with TRBJ2-7; a possible D gene is TRBD1 (6 bases). Germline lookup yields CDR1 MDHEN and CDR2 SYDVKM. CDR3 size: 15 residues. V was trimmed by 4 bases and J by 3 bases, leaving 16 bases between them. CDR3 region: CASSSAQGFNYEQYF. In DNA, the CDR3 is TGTGCCAGCAGTTCTGCCCAGGGGTTTAACTACGAGCAGTACTTC.

This chain joins TRBV14 and TRBJ1-3; TRBD1 aligns across 8 bases. CDR1 and CDR2 from the germline V gene are SGHDN and FVKESK. V lost 0 bases, J lost 4 bases, and 2 bases stayed unmatched. This CDR3 has 15 amino acids. The CDR3 nucleotides read TGTGCCAGCAGCCAAGATGGGACAGGAGGAAACACCATATATTTT. Encoded protein: CASSQDGTGGNTIYF.